This T cell receptor (beta chain) was sequenced for a study of blood T cell repertoires in COVID-19. Whole-study context: The samples span acute and convalescent COVID-19 from the United States, Italy and Spain. Sample material is recorded as cDNA or gDNA derived from T cells, B-cell-depleted T cells, or PBMCs.

Authors' methods: Amplified reference gene primers provided the basis for estimating nucleated cell counts. The table came from immunoSEQ multiplex PCR; TCRdb's copy has only in-frame clones and leaves some out. From that table come the V and J calls and clone size; the DNA was used to work out D and trimming. The table has fewer than 50,000 clones, approximately 91% seen once. The CDR3 extends over 16 amino acids. Germline values: CDR1 SGHVS, CDR2 FNYEAQ. The V and J ends lost 1 base and 7 bases, in that order; junction bases with no gene match: 7. This receptor was obtained from a man in his 70s with active COVID-19. The chain recombines TRBV7-6 with TRBJ2-1; 10 bases fit TRBD2. Sequences were obtained from peripheral blood. CDR3 DNA sequence: TGTGCCAGCAGCTTAGATCTAGCGGGAGCACGGAATGAGCAGTTCTTC. As protein: CASSLDLAGARNEQFF.